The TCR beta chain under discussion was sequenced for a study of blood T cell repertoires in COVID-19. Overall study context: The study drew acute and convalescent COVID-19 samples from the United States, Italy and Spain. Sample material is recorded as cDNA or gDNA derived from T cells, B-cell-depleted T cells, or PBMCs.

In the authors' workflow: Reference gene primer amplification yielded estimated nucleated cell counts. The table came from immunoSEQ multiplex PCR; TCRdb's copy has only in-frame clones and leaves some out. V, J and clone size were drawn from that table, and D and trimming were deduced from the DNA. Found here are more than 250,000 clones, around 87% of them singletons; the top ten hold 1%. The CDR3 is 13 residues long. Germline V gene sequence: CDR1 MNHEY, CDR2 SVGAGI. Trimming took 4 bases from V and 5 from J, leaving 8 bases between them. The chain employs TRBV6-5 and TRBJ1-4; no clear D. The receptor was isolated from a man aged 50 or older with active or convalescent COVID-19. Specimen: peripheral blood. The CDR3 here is CASSFVRNEKLFF. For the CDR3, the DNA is TGTGCCAGCAGTTTTGTGAGGAATGAAAAACTGTTTTTT.